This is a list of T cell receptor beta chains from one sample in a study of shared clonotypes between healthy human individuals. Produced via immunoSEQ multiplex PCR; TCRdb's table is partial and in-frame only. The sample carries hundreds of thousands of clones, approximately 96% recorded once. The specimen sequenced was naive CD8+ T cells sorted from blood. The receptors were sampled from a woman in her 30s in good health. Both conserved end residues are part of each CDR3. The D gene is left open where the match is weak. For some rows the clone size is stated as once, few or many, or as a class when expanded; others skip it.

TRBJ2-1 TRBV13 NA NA TGTGCCAGCAGCCCCCTCGTGGACTCCTACAATGAGCAGTTCTTC CASSPLVDSYNEQFF
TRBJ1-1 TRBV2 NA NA TGTGCCAGCAGTGATGCAAACAGGAACACTGAAGCTTTCTTT CASSDANRNTEAFF
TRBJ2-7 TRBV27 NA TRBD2 TGTGCCAGCAGTCCCCTAGCGGGAGCCGCCGAGCAGTACTTC CASSPLAGAAEQYF
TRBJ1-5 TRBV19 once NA TGTGCCAGTAGTATCCGGTTATCAGGGAATCAGCCCCAGCATTTT CASSIRLSGNQPQHF
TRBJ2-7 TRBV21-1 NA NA TGTGCCAGCGGAAGACGTGGACATTATTACGAGCAGTACTTC CASGRRGHYYEQYF
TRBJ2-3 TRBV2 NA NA TGTGCCAGCAGTGACTGGGGGACCACCTCGGGCACAGATACGCAGTATTTT CASSDWGTTSGTDTQYF
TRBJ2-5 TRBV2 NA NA TGTGCCAGCGTCAACGTTGGAGAGACCCAGTACTTC CASVNVGETQYF
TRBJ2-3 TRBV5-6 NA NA TGTGCCAGCAGCTTGGAAGGTACGCAGTATTTT CASSLEGTQYF
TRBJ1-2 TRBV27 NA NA TGTGCCAGCAGTACCCAGGGCGCTAACTATGGCTACACCTTC CASSTQGANYGYTF
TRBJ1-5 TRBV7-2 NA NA TGTGCCAGCAGCTTAGGATATAGCAATCAGCCCCAGCATTTT CASSLGYSNQPQHF
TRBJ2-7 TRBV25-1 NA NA TGTGCCAGCAGTCCGGGGGAGAAGTACGAGCAGTACTTC CASSPGEKYEQYF
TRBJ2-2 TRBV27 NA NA TGTGCCAGCGCCTCCTATTCGGCTAGCGACAACACCGGGGAGCTGTTTTTT CASASYSASDNTGELFF
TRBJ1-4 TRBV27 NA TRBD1 TGTGCCAGCAGCTCCGGGACAGGGGTTTTCGGTAATGAAAAACTGTTTTTT CASSSGTGVFGNEKLFF
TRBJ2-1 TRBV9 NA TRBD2 TGTGCCAGCAGCGCCCCTGCGGGAGTAGGCAATGAGCAGTTCTTC CASSAPAGVGNEQFF
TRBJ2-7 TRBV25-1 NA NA TGTGCCAGTCGAGACAGTACCTACGAGCAGTACTTC CASRDSTYEQYF
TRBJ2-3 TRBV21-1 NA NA TGTGCCAGCAGCGGCCCCGATACGCAGTATTTT CASSGPDTQYF
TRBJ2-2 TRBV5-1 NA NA TGCGCCAGCAGCTTGGTAGAAGCGGAGAACACCGGGGAGCTGTTTTTT CASSLVEAENTGELFF
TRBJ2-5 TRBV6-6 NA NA TGTGCCAGCATTGGGGAGGACAGCCAAGAGACCCAGTACTTC CASIGEDSQETQYF
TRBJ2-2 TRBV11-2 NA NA TGTGCCAGCAGCCCCGGACCCTACACCGGGGAGCTGTTTTTT CASSPGPYTGELFF
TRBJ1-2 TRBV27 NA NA TGTGCCAGCACCCCTGGGGGGCCAGCTAACTATGGCTACACCTTC CASTPGGPANYGYTF
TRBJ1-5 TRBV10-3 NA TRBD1 TGTGCCATCAGTGCCGGGACAGGGGGCTTTCAGCCCCAGCATTTT CAISAGTGGFQPQHF
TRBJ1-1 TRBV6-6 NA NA TGTGCCAGCAGCGAGACTTCAGCTGAAGCTTTCTTT CASSETSAEAFF
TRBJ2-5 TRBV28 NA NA TGTGCCAGCAGTTTCAGGGCGGTGGAGACCCAGTACTTC CASSFRAVETQYF
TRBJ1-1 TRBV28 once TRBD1 TGTGCCAGCAGTCCGCGGACAGGGGTGACTGAAGCTTTCTTT CASSPRTGVTEAFF
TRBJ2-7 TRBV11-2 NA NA TGTGCCAGCAGCTTCGGGGTCTCCTACGAGCAGTACTTC CASSFGVSYEQYF
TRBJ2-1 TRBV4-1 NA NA TGCGCCAGCAGCCAAACCCACCGGGACGCAGGTGAGCAGTTCTTC CASSQTHRDAGEQFF
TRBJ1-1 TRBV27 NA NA TGTGCCAGCAGCCCCCCGGGCCTCAACACTGAAGCTTTCTTT CASSPPGLNTEAFF
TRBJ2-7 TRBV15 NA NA TGTGCCACCAGAACAGCGGAGGCCTACGAGCAGTACTTC CATRTAEAYEQYF
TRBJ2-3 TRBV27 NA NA TGTGCCAGCGGAAAGGGGGGAGCAAGGATAGATACGCAGTATTTT CASGKGGARIDTQYF
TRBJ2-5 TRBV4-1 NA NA TGCGCCAGCAGCCACAGGGGAAGCGAGACCCAGTACTTC CASSHRGSETQYF
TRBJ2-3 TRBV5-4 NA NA TGTGCCAGCAGCATTCAGTCCGATACGCAGTATTTT CASSIQSDTQYF
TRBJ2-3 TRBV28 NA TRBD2 TGTGCCAGCAGTTTGCCAACAATAGCGGGAGAGGAAGATACGCAGTATTTT CASSLPTIAGEEDTQYF
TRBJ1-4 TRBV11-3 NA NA TGTGCCAGCAGCTTCCACAGGGTAGCAACTAATGAAAAACTGTTTTTT CASSFHRVATNEKLFF
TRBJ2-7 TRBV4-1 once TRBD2 TGCGCCAGCAGCCAAGGTTGGACTAGCGGAGTCTACGAGCAGTACTTC CASSQGWTSGVYEQYF
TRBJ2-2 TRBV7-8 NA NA TGTGCCAGCAGCGGGGACTCTTACACCGGGGAGCTGTTTTTT CASSGDSYTGELFF
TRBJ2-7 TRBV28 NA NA TGTGCCAGCAGTTTCGATTCAAGCCCCTACGAGCAGTACTTC CASSFDSSPYEQYF
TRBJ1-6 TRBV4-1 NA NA TGCGCCAGCAGCCAAGAGCTGGGTAATTCACCCCTCCACTTT CASSQELGNSPLHF
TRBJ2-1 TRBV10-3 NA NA TGTGCCATCAGTGAGGGGCAGGGCTATAATGAGCAGTTCTTC CAISEGQGYNEQFF
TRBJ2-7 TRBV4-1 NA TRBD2 TGCGCCAGCAGCCAAGACCCCCCGTTAGTAGGACTAGCTTATGGCCACGAGCAGTACTTC CASSQDPPLVGLAYGHEQYF
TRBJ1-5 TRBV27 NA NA TGTGCCAGCAGTGCCCTCCAAGGTTTTCAGCCCCAGCATTTT CASSALQGFQPQHF
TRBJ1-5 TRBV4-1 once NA TGCGCCAGCAGCCAAGATCCTGGAGGATACCAGCCCCAGCATTTT CASSQDPGGYQPQHF
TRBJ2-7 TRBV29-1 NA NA TGCAGCGTTTTCCTGAGTGGTCACTCCTACGAGCAGTACTTC CSVFLSGHSYEQYF
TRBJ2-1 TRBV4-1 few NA TGCGCCAGCAGGCCGGGGCCCAAGGGAGATGAGCAGTTCTTC CASRPGPKGDEQFF